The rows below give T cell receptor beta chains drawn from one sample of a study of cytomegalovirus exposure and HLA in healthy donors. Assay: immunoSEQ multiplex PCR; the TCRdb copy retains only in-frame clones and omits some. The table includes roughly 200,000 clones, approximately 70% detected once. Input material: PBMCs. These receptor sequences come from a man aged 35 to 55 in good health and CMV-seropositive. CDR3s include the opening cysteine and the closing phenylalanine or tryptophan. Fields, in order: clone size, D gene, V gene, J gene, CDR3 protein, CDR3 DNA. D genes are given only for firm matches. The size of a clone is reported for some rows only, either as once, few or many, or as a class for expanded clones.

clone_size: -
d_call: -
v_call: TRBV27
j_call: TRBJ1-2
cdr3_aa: CASSLSPRVYGYTF
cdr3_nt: TGTGCCAGCAGTTTATCCCCGAGGGTTTATGGCTACACCTTC

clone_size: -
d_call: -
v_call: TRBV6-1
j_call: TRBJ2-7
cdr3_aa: CASSEGWGAYEQYF
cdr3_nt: TGTGCCAGCAGTGAAGGGTGGGGCGCCTACGAGCAGTACTTC

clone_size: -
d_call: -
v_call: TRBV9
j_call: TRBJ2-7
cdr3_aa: CASSVEPVSSYEQYF
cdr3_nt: TGTGCCAGCAGCGTAGAACCAGTCAGCTCCTACGAGCAGTACTTC

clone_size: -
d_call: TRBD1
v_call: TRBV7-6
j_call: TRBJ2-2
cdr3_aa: CASSLGQGSNTGELFF
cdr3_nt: TGTGCCAGCAGCTTGGGACAGGGGAGCAACACCGGGGAGCTGTTTTTT

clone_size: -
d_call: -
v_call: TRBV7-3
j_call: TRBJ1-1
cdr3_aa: CASSFRSGTEAFF
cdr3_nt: TGTGCCAGCAGCTTCAGGTCCGGAACTGAAGCTTTCTTT

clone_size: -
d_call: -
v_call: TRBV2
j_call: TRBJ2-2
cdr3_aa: CASRGGASGTGELFF
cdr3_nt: TGTGCCAGCAGAGGGGGGGCCTCGGGAACCGGGGAGCTGTTTTTT

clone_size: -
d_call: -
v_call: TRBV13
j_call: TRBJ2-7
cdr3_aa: CASSLGTGLRREQYF
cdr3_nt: TGTGCCAGCAGCTTAGGGACAGGACTGCGACGCGAGCAGTACTTC

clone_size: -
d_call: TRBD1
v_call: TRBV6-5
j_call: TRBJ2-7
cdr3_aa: CASSLGTDNYYEQYF
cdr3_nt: TGTGCCAGCAGTTTAGGGACAGACAATTACTACGAGCAGTACTTC

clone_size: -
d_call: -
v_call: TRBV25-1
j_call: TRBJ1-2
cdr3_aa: CASSLGSYGYTF
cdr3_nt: TGTGCCAGCAGTTTGGGCAGCTATGGCTACACCTTC

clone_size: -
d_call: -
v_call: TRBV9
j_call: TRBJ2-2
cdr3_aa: CASSPYSGTGELFF
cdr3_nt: TGTGCCAGCAGCCCTTATTCAGGGACCGGGGAGCTGTTTTTT

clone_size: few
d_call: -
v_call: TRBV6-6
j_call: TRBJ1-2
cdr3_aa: CASSYSGTPADYGYTF
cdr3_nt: TGTGCCAGCAGTTACTCGGGCACCCCAGCGGATTATGGCTACACCTTC

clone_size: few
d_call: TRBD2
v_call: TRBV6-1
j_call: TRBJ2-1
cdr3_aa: CASSVLAGATYNEQFF
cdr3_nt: TGTGCCAGCAGTGTCCTAGCGGGGGCGACCTACAATGAGCAGTTCTTC

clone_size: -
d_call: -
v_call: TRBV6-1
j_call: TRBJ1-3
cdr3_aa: CASSLRGASGNTIYF
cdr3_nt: TGTGCCAGCAGTCTTCGGGGGGCCTCTGGAAACACCATATATTTT

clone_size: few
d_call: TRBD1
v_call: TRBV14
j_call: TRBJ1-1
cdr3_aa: CASSQGQGYWNTEAFF
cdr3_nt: TGTGCCAGCAGCCAAGGACAGGGATATTGGAACACTGAAGCTTTCTTT

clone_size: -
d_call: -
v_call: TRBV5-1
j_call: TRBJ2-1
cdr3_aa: CASSLIPTDNNEQFF
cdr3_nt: TGCGCCAGCAGCTTAATACCGACCGACAACAATGAGCAGTTCTTC

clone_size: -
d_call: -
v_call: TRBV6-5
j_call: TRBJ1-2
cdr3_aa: CASTVPGTNYGYTF
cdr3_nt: TGTGCCAGCACCGTACCAGGAACGAACTATGGCTACACCTTC

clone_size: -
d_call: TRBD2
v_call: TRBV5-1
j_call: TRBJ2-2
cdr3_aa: CASSLEGRANTGELFF
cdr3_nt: TGCGCCAGCAGCTTGGAGGGGAGGGCGAACACCGGGGAGCTGTTTTTT

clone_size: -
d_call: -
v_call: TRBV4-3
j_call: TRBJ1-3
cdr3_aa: CASSRTHPQNPSSGNTIYF
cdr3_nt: TGCGCCAGCAGCCGCACCCACCCGCAAAACCCGAGCTCTGGAAACACCATATATTTT

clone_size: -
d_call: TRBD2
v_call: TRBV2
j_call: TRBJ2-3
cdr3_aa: CASRAQSGGASDTQYF
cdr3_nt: TGTGCCAGCAGGGCCCAAAGCGGGGGGGCATCAGATACGCAGTATTTT

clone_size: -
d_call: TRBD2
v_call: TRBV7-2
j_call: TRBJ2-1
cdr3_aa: CASCGGVGYNEQFF
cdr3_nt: TGTGCCAGCTGCGGGGGGGTCGGTTACAATGAGCAGTTCTTC

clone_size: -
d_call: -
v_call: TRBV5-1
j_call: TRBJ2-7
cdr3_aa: CASSLVGDTGNEQYF
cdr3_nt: TGCGCCAGCAGCTTGGTCGGGGACACGGGCAACGAGCAGTACTTC

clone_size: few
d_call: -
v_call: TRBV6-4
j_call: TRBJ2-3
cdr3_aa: CASSVTSTDTQYF
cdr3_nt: TGTGCCAGCAGTGTTACTAGCACAGATACGCAGTATTTT

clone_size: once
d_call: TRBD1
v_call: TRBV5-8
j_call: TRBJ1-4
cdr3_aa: CASSSRDSITTGNEKLFF
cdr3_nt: TGTGCCAGTTCTTCCCGGGACAGCATCACGACGGGTAATGAAAAACTGTTTTTT